The subject of this entry is one TCR beta chain. No antigen is known for it. With a J-beta primer mix and a sample-barcoded 5' primer, a second PCR ran 7 to 11 cycles. MiXCR, applied by TCRdb to the 5' RACE reads, yields one record per CDR3 protein. Of about 1.8 million distinct CDR3 sequences in the sample, just under 50% were seen once. The sample belongs to a study of blood T cells in healthy people across ages. In germline, CDR1 is SGHKS, CDR2 YYEKEE (reference sequence). The CDR3 sequence is 16 residues long. V was pared by 3 bases and J by 3 bases, with 10 bases of the junction left unmatched. The study, taken as a whole, reports: Naive T cell percentage showed a strong correlation with TCR beta diversity. Significant beta diversity loss was already apparent by age approximately 42, declining roughly linearly.

V and J are TRBV5-5 and TRBJ2-7, with 9 bases that match TRBD1. This clonotype originated in a woman in her thirties or forties in good health. The sequenced sample was blood. CDR3: CASSSAAGTGSYEQYF. CDR3 sequence (DNA): TGTGCCAGCAGCTCCGCTGCTGGGACAGGGAGCTACGAGCAGTACTTC. Combining the CDR3 with reference TRBV5-5 and TRBJ2-7 gives the whole variable domain DAGVTQSPTHLIKTRGQQVTLRCSPISGHKSVSWYQQVLGQGPQFIFQYYEKEERGRGNFPDRFSARQFPNYSSELNVNALLLGDSALYLCASSSAAGTGSYEQYFGPGTRLTVT.